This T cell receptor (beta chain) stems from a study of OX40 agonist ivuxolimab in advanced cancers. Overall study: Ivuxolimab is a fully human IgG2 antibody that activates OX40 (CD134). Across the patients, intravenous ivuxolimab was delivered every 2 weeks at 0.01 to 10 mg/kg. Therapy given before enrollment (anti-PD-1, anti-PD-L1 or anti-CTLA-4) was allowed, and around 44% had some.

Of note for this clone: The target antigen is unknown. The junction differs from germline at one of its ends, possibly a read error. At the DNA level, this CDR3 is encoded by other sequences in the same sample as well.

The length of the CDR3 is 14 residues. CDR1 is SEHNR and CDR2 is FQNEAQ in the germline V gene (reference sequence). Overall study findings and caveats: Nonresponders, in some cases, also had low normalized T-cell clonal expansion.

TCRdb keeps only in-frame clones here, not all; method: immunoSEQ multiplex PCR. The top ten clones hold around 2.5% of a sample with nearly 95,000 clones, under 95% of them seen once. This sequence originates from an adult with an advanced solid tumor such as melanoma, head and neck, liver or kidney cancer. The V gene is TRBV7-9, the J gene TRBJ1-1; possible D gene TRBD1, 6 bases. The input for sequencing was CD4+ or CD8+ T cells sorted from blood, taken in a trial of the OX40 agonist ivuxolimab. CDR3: CASSLARGNTEAFF. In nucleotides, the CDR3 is TGCGCCAGCAGCTTGGCCAGGGGAAACACTGAAGCTTTCTTT.